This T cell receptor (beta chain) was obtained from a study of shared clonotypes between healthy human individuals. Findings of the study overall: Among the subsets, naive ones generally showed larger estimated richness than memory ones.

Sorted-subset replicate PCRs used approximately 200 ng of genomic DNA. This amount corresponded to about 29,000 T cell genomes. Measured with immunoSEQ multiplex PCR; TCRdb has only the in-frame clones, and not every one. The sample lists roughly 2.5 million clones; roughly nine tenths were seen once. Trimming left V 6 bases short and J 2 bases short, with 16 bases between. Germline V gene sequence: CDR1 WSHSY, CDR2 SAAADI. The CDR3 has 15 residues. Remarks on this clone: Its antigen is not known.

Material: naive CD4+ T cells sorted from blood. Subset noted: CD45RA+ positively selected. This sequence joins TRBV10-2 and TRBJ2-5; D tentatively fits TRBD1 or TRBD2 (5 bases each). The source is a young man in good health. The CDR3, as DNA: TGCGCCAGCAGCCAACCTAGGGGAGAGCAAGAGACCCAGTACTTC. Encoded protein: CASSQPRGEQETQYF.